These T cell receptor beta chains were read from a single sample in a study of cytomegalovirus exposure and HLA in healthy donors. The table came from immunoSEQ multiplex PCR; TCRdb's copy has only in-frame clones and leaves some out. The sample holds about 140,000 clones, approximately 80% seen once. Sequenced material: PBMCs. These receptors all stem from a woman aged 40 to 50 in good health and CMV-seronegative. The CDR3 runs from the conserved cysteine through the conserved F or W. D genes are given only for firm matches. The size entry is marked missing in some rows and otherwise reads once, few, many or a size class.

CDR3 DNA,CDR3 protein,V gene,J gene,D gene,clone size
TGTGCCAGCACACGGACGGGGGCCTACGAGCAGTACTTC,CASTRTGAYEQYF,TRBV2,TRBJ2-7,-,once
TGTGCCAGCTCGACAGGGGGAAACACCATATATTTT,CASSTGGNTIYF,TRBV28,TRBJ1-3,TRBD1,-
TGCGCCAGCAGCGAGGGCTTGAACACTGAAGCTTTCTTT,CASSEGLNTEAFF,TRBV5-1,TRBJ1-1,-,-
TGTGCCAGCACCAAACAGGGGGCAGGTGGCGAGCAGTACTTC,CASTKQGAGGEQYF,TRBV28,TRBJ2-7,TRBD1,once
TGTGCCAGCAGCCCCGGCCTAGCTCGGGGCTACACCTTC,CASSPGLARGYTF,TRBV7-2,TRBJ1-2,-,-
TGCGCCAGCAGCTTGCCGGCAGGGATCACAGATACGCAGTATTTT,CASSLPAGITDTQYF,TRBV5-1,TRBJ2-3,-,-
TGTGCCAGCAGTCTCGACTCACACGCTATGAACACTGAAGCTTTCTTT,CASSLDSHAMNTEAFF,TRBV28,TRBJ1-1,-,-
TGTGCCAGCAGTGACAGAAAGACCTACGAGCAGTACTTC,CASSDRKTYEQYF,TRBV6-1,TRBJ2-7,-,-
TGCGCCAGCAGCCAAGATCTTCCCCATACCCTTGAGTCAGCGAGCTATGGCTACACCTTC,CASSQDLPHTLESASYGYTF,TRBV4-3,TRBJ1-2,-,-
TGTGCCAGCAGGTCACAGGGGTACACCATATATTTT,CASRSQGYTIYF,TRBV6-5,TRBJ1-3,TRBD1,-
TGTGCCAGCAGCTTAGCAGGACAGGGGCATGAGCAGTTCTTC,CASSLAGQGHEQFF,TRBV7-6,TRBJ2-1,TRBD1,-
TGTGCCAGCAGAGAATTTTCAGGGATCGTAGAGACCCAGTACTTC,CASREFSGIVETQYF,TRBV6-1,TRBJ2-5,-,-
TGCGCCAGCGGGATGGGACTAGCGTTAGAGACCCAGTACTTC,CASGMGLALETQYF,TRBV5-1,TRBJ2-5,TRBD2,-
TGTGCCTGGAGTTCCGGGACAGGGGCCTACGAGCAGTACTTC,CAWSSGTGAYEQYF,TRBV30,TRBJ2-7,TRBD1,few
TGTGCCAGCAGCTTAGGTCCAGGGTCCGGGGCCAACGTCCTGACTTTC,CASSLGPGSGANVLTF,TRBV7-8,TRBJ2-6,-,-
TGCGCCAGCAGCTTCGAGTGGGGGCAGGGGGAGCTGTTTTTT,CASSFEWGQGELFF,TRBV5-1,TRBJ2-2,-,once
TGTGCCTGTACGGCAGGCCCTCCCCTTATGAACACTGAAGCTTTCTTT,CACTAGPPLMNTEAFF,TRBV19,TRBJ1-1,-,-
TGTGCCAGCAGCTTTTCATCAGGCCCCTATGGCTACACCTTC,CASSFSSGPYGYTF,TRBV5-8,TRBJ1-2,-,once
TGTGCCAGCTCACCCGGGACAGGGGGCCTAAGGGAGCAGTACTTC,CASSPGTGGLREQYF,TRBV18,TRBJ2-7,TRBD1,-
TGTGCCAGCAGAACCGGGCGTTCGTTATCCCCCCACGGAGGTGGAGATACGCAGTATTTT,CASRTGRSLSPHGGGDTQYF,TRBV21-1,TRBJ2-3,-,-
TGTGCCAGCAGCTTAGCGGGCCCCTTGATGGAGCAGTTCTTC,CASSLAGPLMEQFF,TRBV7-2,TRBJ2-1,-,-
TGTGCCAGCAGCTTGGCGGAGGGTACCGCTTACGAGCAGTACTTC,CASSLAEGTAYEQYF,TRBV5-8,TRBJ2-7,-,few